The rows below give T cell receptor beta chains drawn from one sample of a study of shared T cell receptors in the human thymus. The repertoire was sequenced with immunoSEQ multiplex PCR; TCRdb's copy has only in-frame clones and lacks some. The profile shows roughly 700,000 clones, around 89% of them singletons. The same sample was also studied in work on human thymus T cells.

Source material: thymocytes. The receptor source for this set is a boy younger than two with a congenital heart defect. Both conserved end residues are part of each CDR3. A D gene is named only where the DNA matches it firmly. Rows give clone size only sometimes, using once, few, many, or a class for an expanded clone.

>TRBJ2-3|.|TRBV5-6|.
TGTGCCAGCAGCTTGAGGGGGGGCAGGCCCCAAGGAGATACGCAGTATTTT
CASSLRGGRPQGDTQYF
>TRBJ2-1|.|TRBV5-4|.
TGTGCCAGCAGCCGTAAAGATAGAACCCGGGGGGCAAAGGGTCTGCTCTTC
CASSRKDRTRGAKGLLF
>TRBJ2-1|.|TRBV29-1|TRBD2
TGCAGCGTTCCTAGCGGGAGCTCCTACAATGAGCAGTTCTTC
CSVPSGSSYNEQFF
>TRBJ2-1|.|TRBV6-5|TRBD2
TGTGCCAGCAGGCTAGCGGGTGGGTACAATGAGCAGTTCTTC
CASRLAGGYNEQFF
>TRBJ2-7|.|TRBV10-3|TRBD2
TGTGCCATCAATGGAGCGGGAACCTACGAGCAGTACTTC
CAINGAGTYEQYF
>TRBJ2-1|.|TRBV27|TRBD1
TGTGCCAGCAGTTTATATGCCCAGGGGGTAGGGTACAATGAGCAGTTCTTC
CASSLYAQGVGYNEQFF
>TRBJ2-1|.|TRBV9|.
TGTGCCAGCAGCCCCCGACAGGTCCCCAATGAGCAGTTCTTC
CASSPRQVPNEQFF
>TRBJ2-1|.|TRBV19|.
TGTGCCAGTAAGGCGGGCAGGCCTCTGGGTGAGCAGTTCTTC
CASKAGRPLGEQFF
>TRBJ2-3|.|TRBV4-3|TRBD1
TGCGCCAGCAGCCTATACAGGGGCGCAGATACGCAGTATTTT
CASSLYRGADTQYF
>TRBJ2-1|.|TRBV14|.
TGTGCCAGCAGCCCCGGAGGAGGGACCTACAATGAGCAGTTCTTC
CASSPGGGTYNEQFF
>TRBJ2-7|.|TRBV15|.
TGTGCCACCAGCAGAGATAACGGTAACTACGAGCAGTACTTC
CATSRDNGNYEQYF
>TRBJ2-7|once|TRBV30|TRBD2
TGTGCCTCGACTGGGCTAGCGGGAGGGCCGGGCAACTACGAGCAGTACTTC
CASTGLAGGPGNYEQYF
>TRBJ2-7|.|TRBV6-5|TRBD1
TGTGCCAGCATCAACTCCGGCAGGGACAGTTACGAGCAGTACTTC
CASINSGRDSYEQYF
>TRBJ1-5|.|TRBV15|TRBD1
TGTGCCACCAGCTTTACAGGGGGTACTCAGCCCCAGCATTTT
CATSFTGGTQPQHF
>TRBJ2-7|.|TRBV2|TRBD1
TGTGCCAGCAGTGAAGGGACAGGGAACTACGAGCAGTACTTC
CASSEGTGNYEQYF
>TRBJ1-4|.|TRBV11-2|TRBD1
TGTGCCAGCAGCTTATGCAGATTCGGACAGGCGGAAAAACTGTTTTTT
CASSLCRFGQAEKLFF
>TRBJ1-2|.|TRBV19|.
TGTGCCAGTAGTATTTTAGGGAGCGCGGGGTCATATGGCTACACCTTC
CASSILGSAGSYGYTF
>TRBJ2-7|once|TRBV19|.
TGTGCCAGTAGTTTCAATCATTCAACTAGCACCGAGCAGTACTTC
CASSFNHSTSTEQYF
>TRBJ2-7|.|TRBV7-8|.
TGTGCCAGCAGCTTAGGCGTCGCGGACGAGCAGTACTTC
CASSLGVADEQYF
>TRBJ1-2|.|TRBV27|TRBD1
TGTGCCAGCAGTTTAGACAGGGTGGGCTATGGCTACACCTTC
CASSLDRVGYGYTF
>TRBJ1-1|.|TRBV18|TRBD1
TGTGCCAGCTCACCATCCGGACAGGGCGGAGACACTGAAGCTTTCTTT
CASSPSGQGGDTEAFF
>TRBJ2-1|.|TRBV2|TRBD1
TGTGCCAGCAGTGAAGGACAGGGGCCTCGGGATGAGCAGTTCTTC
CASSEGQGPRDEQFF
>TRBJ2-1|.|TRBV7-2|TRBD2
TGTGCCAGCAGCTCGATTGAGCGGGAGGGCCTGAGTGGCAATGAGCAGTTCTTC
CASSSIEREGLSGNEQFF
>TRBJ2-3|.|TRBV6-4|TRBD2
TGTGCCAGCAGGGGAACTAGCGGGAGTGGCTCGCAGTATTTT
CASRGTSGSGSQYF
>TRBJ2-7|.|TRBV5-1|TRBD2
TGCGCCAGCAGCTTGACTAGCGGCAGCTACGAGCAGTACTTC
CASSLTSGSYEQYF
>TRBJ2-1|once|TRBV7-3|TRBD2
TGTGCCAGCAGCCCCTACCCCTTTAGCGGGGGAGACAATGAGCAGTTCTTC
CASSPYPFSGGDNEQFF
>TRBJ2-1|.|TRBV28|TRBD2
TGTGCCAGCGCGTCCAGAGGGAGGGCCGATGAGCAGTTCTTC
CASASRGRADEQFF
>TRBJ2-7|.|TRBV27|TRBD2
TGTGCCAGCAGTCGGGGACTAGCGGGAGCTGGGTCCTACGAGCAGTACTTC
CASSRGLAGAGSYEQYF
>TRBJ2-7|.|TRBV27|.
TGTGCGCGGTCGGTCAAGGCGACCTACGAGCAGTACTTC
CARSVKATYEQYF
>TRBJ1-2|.|TRBV4-3|.
TGCGCCAGCAGCCAAGTCGGTCCCCTAGAGTTCTATGGCTACACCTTC
CASSQVGPLEFYGYTF